This T cell receptor (beta chain) was retrieved from a study of OX40 agonist ivuxolimab in advanced cancers. In the study overall: Ivuxolimab was a fully human IgG2 agonistic monoclonal antibody targeting the costimulatory receptor OX40 (CD134). In the dose-escalation cohort, 75% to 85% of patients were male, and the mean age was roughly 56 years with a range of roughly 20 to 79. Patients were allowed to have had prior anti-PD-1, anti-PD-L1 or anti-CTLA-4 therapy, and around 43% of the dose-escalation patients had been treated with checkpoint inhibitors. Among the 52 dose-escalation patients, around 20 had hepatocellular carcinoma, 15 or so melanoma, 9 renal cell carcinoma and 9 head and neck cancer. Intravenous ivuxolimab was administered to patients every 2 weeks at six dose levels: 0.01, 0.1, 0.3, 1.5, 3 and 10 mg/kg. Peripheral TCRbeta sequencing was intended to test whether TCR sequence diversity was altered and clonal T-cell expansion was caused by ivuxolimab. Partial responses occurred in three dose-escalation patients, of whom one had hepatocellular carcinoma and two had cutaneous melanoma. The paper covers the monotherapy dose-escalation part of the phase I ivuxolimab trial, which included N of about 50 patients. What the research found in general, with its limitations: At doses of 0.1 to 3.0 mg/kg, clonal expansion of both CD4+ and CD8+ T cells in blood was seen between baseline and week 6. On average, CD8+ T cells showed more expanded clones than CD4+ T cells after ivuxolimab. Low levels of normalized T-cell clonal expansion were also shown by some nonresponding patients. Which antigens the clonally expanded peripheral T cells were specific for was not determined. In the 0.1-3.0 mg/kg groups, partial responders had among the lowest normalized peripheral clonal expansion, particularly in CD8+ T cells.

The trial excluded patients who had a history of autoimmune disease or were on systemic immunosuppression. In every dose cohort, peripheral blood was drawn for TCR sequencing at baseline, cycle 4 day 1, and cycle 7 day 1. The samples were taken from a phase I, first-in-human, multicenter, open-label dose-escalation trial of ivuxolimab. Adults with locally advanced or metastatic melanoma, renal cell carcinoma, hepatocellular carcinoma or head and neck squamous cell carcinoma were enrolled in the trial. CD4+ and CD8+ T cells were sorted separately from peripheral blood before TCR sequencing. Trimming at the junction amounts to 0 bases on V and 3 bases on J, and the germline ends lie 12 bases apart. The germline V gene (reference sequence) specifies MNHNY as CDR1 and SVGAGI as CDR2. The CDR3 spans 16 residues, from the cysteine through the phenylalanine. Only the CDR3 DNA stays, 48 bases, in frame from base 1.

For sequencing of the TCRbeta CDR3 region, genomic DNA was extracted from the sorted cells. The immunoSEQ Assay was used to sequence the TCRbeta CDR3 regions. Here the immuneACCESS table is served through TCRdb, limited to in-frame sequences with V and J called. Missing clones are a known gap in these copies; in checked studies unresolved V genes cover under half, and the rest lacks a known reason. This sample holds about 78,000 clones; about 80% were observed only once. 0.4% to 0.5% of the sample rests with the top ten. About this clone: Its antigen remains unidentified. Base qualities were left out, and no much larger clone turns up one base away.

The chain is made from TRBV6-6 and TRBJ1-3, and the D gene may be TRBD1, 5 bases matching. The receptor comes from an adult with an advanced solid tumor such as melanoma, head and neck, liver or kidney cancer. The source material was CD4+ or CD8+ T cells sorted from blood, sampled in a trial of the OX40 agonist ivuxolimab. The CDR3 reads as follows: CASSYSQGGFGNTIYF. The nucleotide sequence reads as follows: TGTGCCAGCAGTTACTCGCAGGGTGGCTTTGGAAACACCATATATTTT.